The clone carrying this T cell receptor (beta chain) came up a few times. Its target is unknown. Participants, patients aged 18 to 65, had newly diagnosed hyperthyroidism with a duration under 2 months. Any patient presenting with uncontrolled infection, other autoimmune disease, pregnancy or lactation was left out. The PBMCs were taken from roughly 9.3 ml of fresh peripheral blood. The sample originates from a study of T cells in Graves' hyperthyroidism and ophthalmopathy. Study conclusions and caveats: Stable hyperthyroidism was separated from ophthalmopathy by a model based on 13 V-J features.

V lost 3 bases to trimming and J lost 6 bases, with 11 bases between them. Germline V gives CDR1 DFQATT, CDR2 SNEGSKA (reference sequence). This CDR3 comprises 12 residues. Regions amplified from RNA transcripts were the TCR beta CDR3 regions. TCR CDR3 underwent first-round RT-PCR with the HTBI primer set. TCRdb itself ran the multiplex PCR reads through MiXCR, one entry per CDR3 protein. Among 300,000 to 400,000 distinct CDR3 sequences listed, roughly 13% were seen once. The specimen was blood. The TCR comes from a woman aged 25 to 39 with Graves' hyperthyroidism. The genes are TRBV20-1 and TRBJ1-2; tentatively, D is TRBD1 (5 bases). Written as DNA, the CDR3 is TGCAGTGCTAGGGGGGGAGGGAATGGCTACACCTTC. This encodes CSARGGGNGYTF.